The 9 T cell receptor beta chains below come from one sample, sequenced in a study of shared clonotypes between healthy human individuals. Only in-frame clones appear in the TCRdb table, and some are missing; sequencing was by immunoSEQ multiplex PCR. The data show hundreds of thousands of clones, 85% to 95% seen once. Naive-designated CD8 cells lacked CD45RO, were positively enriched for CCR7, and omitted terminally differentiated effector memory CD45RA+ cells. The sequenced sample consisted of naive CD8+ T cells sorted from blood. The source of these receptors is a woman aged 25 to 39 in good health.

This rearrangement joins TRBV27 to TRBJ2-6; no clear D. The CDR3 runs to 14 residues. The V and J ends lost 7 bases and 0 bases respectively, with 7 bases between them. CDR1 and CDR2 from the germline V gene are MNHEY and SMNVEV (reference sequence). The CDR3 DNA sequence: TGTGCCAGCACGAGTGGCTCTGGGGCCAACGTCCTGACTTTC. It is translated as CASTSGSGANVLTF.

The gene calls are TRBV5-6 and TRBJ2-7, with D possibly being TRBD2 (5 bases). Germline V gene lookup returns CDR1 SGHDT and CDR2 YYEEEE. Between the trimmed V and J ends, which lost 4 bases and 1 base, there was a span of 9 bases. CDR3 length equals 13 residues. CDR3 sequence: CASSPRGSYEQYF. The CDR3 DNA reads TGTGCCAGCAGCCCTAGAGGGTCCTACGAGCAGTACTTC.

The chain carries TRBV28 and TRBJ2-7; D possibly corresponds to TRBD1 (5 bases). Trimming took 2 bases from V and 3 from J, leaving 14 bases between them. Per the germline V gene, CDR1 is MDHEN and CDR2 is SYDVKM. This CDR3 spans 15 amino acids. CDR3 sequence: CASSLVRQGDYEQYF. CDR3 bases: TGTGCCAGCAGTTTAGTGCGGCAGGGTGACTACGAGCAGTACTTC.

This clone came up a few times. The V gene is TRBV28, the J gene TRBJ1-5; D is undetermined. The CDR3 consists of 15 residues. V was pared by 6 bases and J by 0 bases, with 12 bases between. In germline, CDR1 is MDHEN, CDR2 SYDVKM. DNA of the CDR3: TGTGCCAGCAGGAACAGAGTAAATAGCAATCAGCCCCAGCATTTT. Its protein is CASRNRVNSNQPQHF.

The J gene is TRBJ1-4, the V gene TRBV7-3; D is unresolved. The CDR3 totals 18 residues. CDR1 is SGHTA, CDR2 FQGTGA, per germline. The V end was cut by 0 bases, the J end by 7 bases, with 21 bases between. The CDR3: CASSLTLLGLAKSEKLFF. CDR3 DNA: TGTGCCAGCAGCTTAACCCTCCTCGGACTCGCAAAATCTGAAAAACTGTTTTTT.

This chain connects TRBV27 to TRBJ2-3; 10 bases align to TRBD2. CDR3 length: 15 amino acids. The germline V gene encodes CDR1 MNHEY and CDR2 SMNVEV (reference sequence). V lost 7 bases, J lost 0 bases, and 4 bases stayed unmatched. The CDR3 protein is CASTSTSGSTDTQYF. The CDR3 coding sequence is TGTGCCAGCACCTCGACTAGCGGGAGCACAGATACGCAGTATTTT.

This sequence joins TRBV9 and TRBJ1-3; 7 bases are a match to TRBD1. This CDR3 contains 14 residues. Germline-derived CDR1 and CDR2 are SGDLS and YYNGEE. V lost 4 bases, J lost 3 bases, and 4 bases stayed unmatched. The CDR3 sequence is CASSPQGGGNTIYF. CDR3 nucleotide sequence: TGTGCCAGCAGCCCCCAGGGGGGTGGAAACACCATATATTTT.

Details on this clone: An end of the junction does not agree with germline; a read error may underlie this. This chain connects TRBV5-4 to TRBJ1-4, with D possibly matching TRBD1 (5 bases). This CDR3 has 14 amino acids. Germline loops: CDR1 SGHNT, CDR2 YYREEE (reference sequence). In nucleotides, the CDR3 is TGCGCCAGCAGCCACGTCGGGACCAATGAAAAACTGTTTTTT. Translated: CASSHVGTNEKLFF.

The chain carries TRBV27 and TRBJ2-3, with D possibly matching TRBD1 (5 bases). This CDR3 is built from 15 residues. V was trimmed by 3 bases and J by 0 bases, leaving 10 bases between them. Germline V gene sequence: CDR1 MNHEY, CDR2 SMNVEV (reference sequence). As DNA, the CDR3 is TGTGCCAGCAGTTTCCTCAGGGATAGCACAGATACGCAGTATTTT. Protein product: CASSFLRDSTDTQYF.